This T cell receptor (beta chain) derives from a study of regulatory T cells in long-lasting Graves disease. Points from the study as a whole: Persistent patients shared more public clonotypes (around 2,500) than new patients (roughly 1,000).

Arm-PCR of CDR3 regions and iRepertoire HTBI primers were used to build TCR beta libraries. MiXCR was run by TCRdb on the multiplex PCR reads, yielding one entry per CDR3 protein. The sample includes about 530,000 distinct CDR3 sequences, about 16% of them seen just once. Of note for this clonotype: Antigen: not known.

Trimming took 5 bases from V and 5 from J, leaving 12 bases between them. This CDR3 comprises 12 residues. The germline V gene encodes CDR1 DFQATT and CDR2 SNEGSKA (reference sequence). Time point meaning: newly diagnosed GD, antithyroid drugs for less than 3 months. Preparation of the TCR library used RNA extracted from PBMCs. This sample was shared with a second study, whose subject was T cells in Graves' hyperthyroidism and ophthalmopathy.

The material sequenced was peripheral blood mononuclear cells (PBMCs), taken at new diagnosis, from a patient treated with antithyroid drugs. The chain has TRBV20-1 and TRBJ2-5; tentative D call: TRBD2 (5 bases). The sequence came from a woman aged 35 to 59 with Graves disease. CDR3 protein: CSAAPGYETQYF. The DNA for the CDR3 is TGCAGTGCTGCCCCGGGGTACGAGACCCAGTACTTC.